A selection of T cell receptor beta chains follows, all from one sample in a study of OX40 agonist ivuxolimab in advanced cancers. The repertoire was sequenced with immunoSEQ multiplex PCR; TCRdb's copy has only in-frame clones and lacks some. Of nearly 50,000 clones listed, about 90% are singletons. The material was CD4+ or CD8+ T cells sorted from blood, obtained in a trial of the OX40 agonist ivuxolimab. The origin of the receptors is an adult with an advanced solid tumor such as melanoma, head and neck, liver or kidney cancer. CDR3s include the opening cysteine and the closing phenylalanine or tryptophan. D genes are given only for firm matches. The listing skips clone size in some rows; elsewhere it reads once, few, many or a size class.

-	TRBV30	TRBJ2-7	-	TGTGCCTGGAATTCAGGGGGGTCCTACGAGCAGTACTTC	CAWNSGGSYEQYF
-	TRBV5-1	TRBJ2-2	TRBD1	TGCGCCAGCACCGGACAGGGAGTGGACGGGGAGCTGTTTTTT	CASTGQGVDGELFF
once	TRBV27	TRBJ2-1	TRBD2	TGTGCCAGCAGTCTATTATTCGGGGGGACTAGCGGGTACAATGAGCAGTTCTTC	CASSLLFGGTSGYNEQFF
-	TRBV9	TRBJ1-5	-	TGTGCCAGCAGCGGAGGGGTGAACAATCAGCCCCAGCATTTT	CASSGGVNNQPQHF
-	TRBV19	TRBJ2-5	TRBD1	TGTGCCAGTAGTCCTCGGACAGGGGGGGAGACCCAGTACTTC	CASSPRTGGETQYF
-	TRBV7-9	TRBJ1-2	-	TGTGCCAGCAGCTCACCGGTCATAGGGGTGGACTATGGCTACACCTTC	CASSSPVIGVDYGYTF
-	TRBV25-1	TRBJ2-7	-	TGTGCCAGCAGTGAGCCTATACAGGGCTACGAGCAGTACTTC	CASSEPIQGYEQYF
-	TRBV5-1	TRBJ1-2	-	TGCGCCAGTAGTGATCTTTTGGGAGCTAACTATGGCTACACCTTC	CASSDLLGANYGYTF
-	TRBV9	TRBJ2-7	TRBD1	TGTGCCAGCAGCGCTGGGACAGGCAGGGTCATATACGAGCAGTACTTC	CASSAGTGRVIYEQYF
-	TRBV13	TRBJ2-7	-	TGTGCCAGCAGCTTAGTGGGGCAGGAGACTACGCACTACGAGCAGTACTTC	CASSLVGQETTHYEQYF
-	TRBV7-9	TRBJ1-1	TRBD1	TGTGCCAGCAGCTTACCTAGGACAGGCCAACAAAACACTGAAGCTTTCTTT	CASSLPRTGQQNTEAFF